Below, one TCR beta chain is given with its context. Its antigen is unknown. These data are taken from a study of cytomegalovirus exposure and HLA in healthy donors. General study results and limits: Reported findings show TCR beta sequences accurately forecast HLA-A and HLA-B alleles in most subjects. The authors later linked a missense DCLRE1C variant to TCR beta V- and J-gene trimming. The authors enumerated roughly 180 TCR beta chains as linked to cytomegalovirus. Accounts indicate the classifier identified cytomegalovirus status with strong specificity and sensitivity.

A multiplex PCR was run with 60 Vbeta primers and 13 Jbeta primers. The assay was immunoSEQ multiplex PCR, and TCRdb's table has in-frame clones only and misses some. Altogether some 170,000 clones are present, 81% being singletons, with the ten largest covering roughly 13%. The CDR3 is made up of 14 amino acids. With 2 bases clipped from V and 10 bases from J, the junction kept 8 bases outside the gene matches. Germline-derived CDR1 and CDR2 are KGHSH and LQKENI. The specimen sequenced was PBMCs. The rearrangement links TRBV18 to TRBJ1-1; 9 bases align to TRBD1. The receptor was isolated from a woman between 50 and 59 years old in good health and CMV-seronegative. This chain's CDR3 is CASSPSQGAKGAFF. DNA of the CDR3: TGTGCCAGCTCACCATCACAGGGGGCGAAAGGAGCTTTCTTT.